The rows below give T cell receptor beta chains drawn from one sample of a study of T cell responses to AZD1222 COVID-19 vaccine. Sequencing used immunoSEQ multiplex PCR; TCRdb keeps in-frame clones, though not all of them. The top ten clones hold approximately 13% of a sample with 65,000 to 85,000 clones, 85% of them seen once. The input for sequencing was peripheral blood, taken on day 0 of AZD1222 vaccination. The receptors derive from an adult in good health. The CDR3 runs from the conserved cysteine through the conserved F or W. Fields, in order: V gene, clone size, CDR3 protein. Clone size appears in some rows only: once, few, many, or a class for an expanded clone.

TRBV14	-	CASSQDGYGEQYF
TRBV6-5	once	CASRVTSGGSYEQYF
TRBV3-1/TRBV3-2	-	CASSPRAGGYTF
TRBV9	-	CASSIQTGGHEKLFF
TRBV18	-	CASSPTAANYGYTF
TRBV13	-	CASSLPPDSITDTQYF
TRBV11-2	-	CASSPPAGIYGYTF
TRBV11-2	-	CASSLGRGNYGYTF
TRBV27	-	CASSLSIAGAFGETQYF
TRBV5-1	-	CASSRDPSGGTYEQYF
TRBV24-1	few	CATSGAAGGPVNYNEQFF
TRBV12-3/TRBV12-4	once	CASSADISGELFF
TRBV5-1	-	CASSLFLQGLAGYTF
TRBV2	-	CASRRTGPSEQYF
TRBV27	few	CASSPSGGFGFYEKLFF
TRBV27	-	CASRTATVWGYEAFF
TRBV6-5	few	CASRIVSSGNTIYF
TRBV7-3	-	CASSPQGLNTEAFF
TRBV10-1	-	CASRGGYSPLHF
TRBV6-5	-	CASSYLGGDRGYTF
TRBV3-1/TRBV3-2	once	CASSPRGRGQRNGYTF
TRBV6-2/TRBV6-3	-	CASSYRGIGSPLHF
TRBV5-8	-	CASSKGTGLGQPQHF
TRBV3-1/TRBV3-2	few	CASSHGTGANYGYTF
TRBV5-8	-	CAKLRTGAGSYNEQFF
TRBV27	-	CASSPGGRGGYTF
TRBV7-3	-	CASSRGTGSGETQYF
TRBV10-3	once	CAIRGGFDEQFF
TRBV7-2	-	CASSSTPATYEQYF
TRBV4-1	-	CASSPEVLGTSSYNSPLHF
TRBV7-2	-	CASSFLAGGLNEQYF
TRBV7-3	-	CASSPGTVTDTQYF
TRBV4-3	-	CASSQDGRGAGGYTF
TRBV14	-	CASSHEGSSGYHSYNEQFF
TRBV12-3/TRBV12-4	-	CASSFFGDSPLHF
TRBV6-5	once	CASSYGYTIYF
TRBV6-2/TRBV6-3	-	CASSPRLAGGPWETQYF
TRBV7-9	-	CASSFDSNTEAFF
TRBV7-9	-	CASSLPSTADAGELFF
TRBV5-1	-	CASSLAPDSPLHF